This T cell receptor (beta chain) emerged from a study of blood T cell repertoires in COVID-19. In the study overall: Sources were T cells, B-cell-depleted T cells, or PBMCs; the material itself was cDNA or gDNA.

Sequenced by immunoSEQ multiplex PCR; TCRdb stores in-frame clones only, minus some. This table holds roughly 150,000 clones, approximately 82% found once. Participants were placed into cohorts based on the clinical history they reported. Source material: PBMCs or T cells enriched from blood (not recorded which). The sequence derives from a man between 60 and 75 years old who had recovered from COVID-19.

The DNA for the CDR3 is TGTGCCAGTAGTAGTCGTCGGGGGGCGAGATCCACTGAAGCTTTCTTT. This codes for CASSSRRGARSTEAFF. The V gene is TRBV19, the J gene TRBJ1-1; maybe TRBD1 (6 bases). V was shortened by 4 bases and J by 4 bases, with 19 bases between the two germline ends. Germline V gene data show CDR1 as LNHDA and CDR2 as SQIVND (reference sequence). This CDR3 has 16 residues.